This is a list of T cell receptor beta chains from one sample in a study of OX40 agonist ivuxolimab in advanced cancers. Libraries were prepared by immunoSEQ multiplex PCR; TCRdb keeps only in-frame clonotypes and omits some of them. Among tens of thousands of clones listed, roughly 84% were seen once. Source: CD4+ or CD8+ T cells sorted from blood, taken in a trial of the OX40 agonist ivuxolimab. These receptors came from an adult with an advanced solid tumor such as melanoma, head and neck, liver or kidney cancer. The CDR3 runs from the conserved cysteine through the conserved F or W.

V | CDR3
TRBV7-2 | CASSLGGRGQYQETQYF
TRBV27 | CASSPTSGRRFYEQYF
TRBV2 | CASSELSGGAEETQYF
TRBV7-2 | CASGKGQGDNEQFF
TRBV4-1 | CASSQDEWQPQHF
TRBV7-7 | CASSFLQGETQYF
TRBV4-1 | CASSPPQSTYTEAFF
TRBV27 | CASSSHGTANSYEQYF
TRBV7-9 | CASSLRGRGSYEQYF
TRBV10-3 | CAITRTLKHEQFF
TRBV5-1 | CASSPRQASSYEQYF
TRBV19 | CASSIARAWGNTEAFF
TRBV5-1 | CASSLVPSRTDTQYF
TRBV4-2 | CASSQGWAGGPQETQYF
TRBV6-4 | CASSDTDRVTGELFF
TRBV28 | CASSGQPKQAFF
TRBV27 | CASKGGSTDTQYF
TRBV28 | CASSLQGAQGYTF
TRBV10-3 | CAISDSREDEQFF
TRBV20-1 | CSAGFYEQYF
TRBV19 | CASSRHGYTF
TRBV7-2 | CASSLGKGRGTEAFF
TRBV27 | CASSLSGRSYEQYF
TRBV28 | CASSSQGPETQYF
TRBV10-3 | CAISESILNTEAFF
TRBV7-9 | CASSLGRNEFEAFF
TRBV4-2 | CASSPTRQGTEAFF
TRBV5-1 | CASSSPGTGGREQYF
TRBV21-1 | CASSRRGSGYSPLHF
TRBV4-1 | CASSPPGRGNTGELFF
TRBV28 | CASSLWTDGYTF
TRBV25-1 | CASSEGSSYNEQFF
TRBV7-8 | CASSLRGRGTYGYTF
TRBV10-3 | CAIMGQANTEAFF
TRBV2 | CASSEEGRRNEKLFF
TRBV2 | CASKNSGANVLTF
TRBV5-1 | CASSLGLAGADTQYF
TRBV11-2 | CASSLDYVNTQYF
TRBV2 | CASSGEGLDTEAFF
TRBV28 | CASKGSWLEGYTF
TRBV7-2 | CASSLGQVFSYEQYF
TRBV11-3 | CASSPGRGVYEQYF
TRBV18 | CASSLKGQGADEQFF
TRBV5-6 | CASSLTGRPYEQYF
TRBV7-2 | CASSLGLARELFF
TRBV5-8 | CASSLARLDTEAFF
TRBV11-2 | CASSSGLAGFGSYNEQFF
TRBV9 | CASSRLAGVTDTQYF
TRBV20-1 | CSARGVDEQFF
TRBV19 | CASRLKGTGGTDTQYF
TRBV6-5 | CATRLLATNEKLFF
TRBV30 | CAWSVSGRPPAGELFF
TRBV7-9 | CASSLQGKNTEAFF
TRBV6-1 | CASSESQGALRNTIYF
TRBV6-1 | CASSEAGTSGGPEQYF
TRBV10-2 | CASSGLAFSSYEQYF
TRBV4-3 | CASSQARDTQYF
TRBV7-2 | CASSLANRAGSGYTF
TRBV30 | CAWSGTGVETQYF